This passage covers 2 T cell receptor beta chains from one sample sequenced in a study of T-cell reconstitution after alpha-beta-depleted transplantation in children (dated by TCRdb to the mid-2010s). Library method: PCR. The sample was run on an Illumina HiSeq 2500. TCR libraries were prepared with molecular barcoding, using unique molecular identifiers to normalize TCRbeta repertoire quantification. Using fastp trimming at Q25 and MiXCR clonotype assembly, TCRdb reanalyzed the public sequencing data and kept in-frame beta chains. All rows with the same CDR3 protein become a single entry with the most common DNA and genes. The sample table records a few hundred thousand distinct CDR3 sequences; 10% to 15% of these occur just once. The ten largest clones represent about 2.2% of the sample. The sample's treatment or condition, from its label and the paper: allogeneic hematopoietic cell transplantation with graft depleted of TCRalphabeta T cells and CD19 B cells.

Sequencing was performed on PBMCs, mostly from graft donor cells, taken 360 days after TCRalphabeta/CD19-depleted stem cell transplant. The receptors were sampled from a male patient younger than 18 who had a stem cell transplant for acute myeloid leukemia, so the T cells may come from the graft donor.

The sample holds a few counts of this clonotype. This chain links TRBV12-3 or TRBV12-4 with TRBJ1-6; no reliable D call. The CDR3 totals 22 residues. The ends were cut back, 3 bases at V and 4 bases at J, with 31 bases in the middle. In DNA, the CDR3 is TGTGCCAGCAGTTTCACCGGGATCGATGGCATCGCCTTATTGAGATATAATTCACCCCTCCACTTT. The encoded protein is CASSFTGIDGIALLRYNSPLHF.

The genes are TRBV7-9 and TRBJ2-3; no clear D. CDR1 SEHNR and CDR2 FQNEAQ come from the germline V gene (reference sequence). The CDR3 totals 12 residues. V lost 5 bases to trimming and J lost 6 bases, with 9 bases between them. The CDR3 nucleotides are TGTGCCAGCAGCCCAAGTTGGGATACGCAGTATTTT. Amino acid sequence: CASSPSWDTQYF.